Sequencing of this TCR beta chain was carried out in a study of T cell responses to AZD1222 COVID-19 vaccine. This clone has only one observation. What it recognizes is unknown. The data were produced by immunoSEQ multiplex PCR, yet TCRdb's version contains in-frame clones alone and is incomplete. The sample has about 130,000 clones; around 86% are singletons. From germline, CDR1 is MDHEN and CDR2 SYDVKM. The V gene lost 4 bases and the J gene lost 4 bases, with 14 bases spanning the gap. The CDR3 extends over 14 amino acids. Notes on the study in general: At baseline, seropositivity was found in only six or seven AZD1222 recipients. The study found vaccine-associated CD4 TCRs spanning spike, dominant at 160-218 and 743-854.

J is TRBJ2-7 and V is TRBV28, with D maybe TRBD1 (6 bases). This clonotype was obtained from an adult in good health. The sequenced sample was peripheral blood, obtained on day 0 of AZD1222 vaccination. CDR3 region: CASSSGDTKYEQYF. Written as DNA, the CDR3 is TGTGCCAGCAGTTCTGGGGACACCAAATACGAGCAGTACTTC.